A selection of T cell receptor beta chains follows, all from one sample in a study of PD-L1 blockade in urothelial cancer. The method was immunoSEQ multiplex PCR; TCRdb's version includes in-frame clones alone and lacks a portion of them. Of fewer than 50,000 clones in the sample, about 90% were seen once. This sample comprised PBMCs, obtained around atezolizumab (anti-PD-L1) treatment. The receptors derive from a man in his 70s with urothelial cancer. CDR3s include the opening cysteine and the closing phenylalanine or tryptophan. A D gene is named only where the DNA matches it firmly. Expanded clones are given a class, and other clones once, few, many or no size at all.

>TRBJ2-7|TRBV28|-|-
CASGQAPHEQYF
TGTGCCAGCGGGCAGGCCCCCCACGAGCAGTACTTC
>TRBJ2-3|TRBV7-6|-|-
CASSSYREMSTDTQYF
TGTGCCAGCAGCTCCTACAGGGAGATGAGCACAGATACGCAGTATTTT
>TRBJ2-7|TRBV10-1|-|-
CASSATPRGLSYEQYF
TGCGCCAGCAGTGCTACTCCCAGGGGCCTCTCCTACGAGCAGTACTTC
>TRBJ2-3|TRBV6-4|-|-
CASSDGGRRDTQYF
TGTGCCAGCTCTGATGGTGGTAGGCGGGATACGCAGTATTTT
>TRBJ2-3|TRBV28|-|-
CASSLSLEADTQYF
TGTGCCAGCAGTTTGAGCCTAGAAGCAGATACGCAGTATTTT
>TRBJ2-5|TRBV7-8|-|TRBD2
CASSSRTSGKGETQYF
TGTGCCAGCAGCTCGAGGACTAGCGGGAAGGGAGAGACCCAGTACTTC
>TRBJ2-3|TRBV4-1|-|-
CASSQDLGTASTDTQYF
TGCGCCAGCAGCCAAGATCTCGGAACAGCTAGCACAGATACGCAGTATTTT
>TRBJ2-7|TRBV18|-|TRBD1
CASSPGTGNEQYF
TGTGCCAGCTCACCTGGGACAGGGAACGAGCAGTACTTC
>TRBJ2-1|TRBV19|-|TRBD2
CASSMEASGEQFF
TGTGCCAGTAGTATGGAGGCTAGCGGGGAGCAGTTCTTC
>TRBJ2-1|TRBV19|-|-
CASSITGAGQGYNEQFF
TGTGCCAGTAGTATAACAGGGGCGGGGCAGGGCTACAATGAGCAGTTCTTC
>TRBJ1-1|TRBV5-1|-|TRBD1
CASGTGTNTEAFF
TGCGCCAGCGGGACAGGGACGAACACTGAAGCTTTCTTT
>TRBJ1-5|TRBV19|once|TRBD1
CASSGPYRGFDNQPQHF
TGTGCCAGTAGTGGCCCGTACAGGGGGTTTGACAATCAGCCCCAGCATTTT
>TRBJ2-6|TRBV6-5|-|-
CASSYGWGGGANVLTF
TGTGCCAGCAGTTACGGGTGGGGCGGTGGGGCCAACGTCCTGACTTTC
>TRBJ1-2|TRBV7-9|-|-
CASSPGLGLAF
TGTGCCAGCAGCCCGGGACTGGGGCTCGCCTTC
>TRBJ2-1|TRBV6-5|-|-
CASSYSGSSYNEQFF
TGTGCCAGCAGTTACTCGGGGAGCTCCTACAATGAGCAGTTCTTC
>TRBJ1-2|TRBV5-8|-|-
CASSRKGNDLNGYTF
TGTGCCAGCAGCCGAAAGGGGAACGATCTTAATGGCTACACCTTC
>TRBJ2-7|TRBV19|-|TRBD2
CASSAHTSGSGEQYF
TGTGCCAGTAGTGCACACACTAGCGGGAGTGGCGAGCAGTACTTC
>TRBJ2-5|TRBV29-1|-|-
CSVQAGETQYF
TGCAGCGTGCAAGCGGGAGAGACCCAGTACTTC
>TRBJ2-7|TRBV19|-|-
CATSTPGTSYEQYF
TGTGCCACGTCAACCCCCGGGACAAGTTACGAGCAGTACTTC
>TRBJ1-2|TRBV19|-|-
CASSIRAGALPNYGYTF
TGTGCCAGTAGTATCCGGGCAGGGGCCCTGCCTAACTATGGCTACACCTTC
>TRBJ2-6|TRBV10-3|-|-
CAISESVAQSSGANVLTF
TGTGCCATCAGTGAGTCGGTAGCGCAGAGCTCTGGGGCCAACGTCCTGACTTTC
>TRBJ2-2|TRBV7-3|-|TRBD1
CASSRDRVNTGELFF
TGTGCCAGCAGCCGGGACAGGGTGAACACCGGGGAGCTGTTTTTT
>TRBJ2-7|TRBV10-3|-|TRBD1
CAISGTGYSYEQYF
TGTGCCATCAGCGGGACAGGGTATTCCTACGAGCAGTACTTC
>TRBJ2-7|TRBV18|-|-
CASSPQLLSYEQYF
TGTGCCAGCTCACCACAGCTCCTATCCTACGAGCAGTACTTC
>TRBJ1-1|TRBV18|-|-
CASSPQVGRETEAFF
TGTGCCAGCTCACCGCAGGTGGGGAGAGAGACTGAAGCTTTCTTT
>TRBJ1-2|TRBV7-6|once|-
CASSFGLGSGYTF
TGTGCCAGCAGTTTCGGACTGGGGTCGGGCTACACCTTC
>TRBJ1-5|TRBV18|-|-
CASSPSIGSGSVEPQHF
TGTGCCAGCTCACCATCGATCGGATCAGGGTCGGTTGAGCCCCAGCATTTT
>TRBJ2-6|TRBV6-6|-|TRBD1
CASSSDRAGANVLTF
TGTGCCAGCAGTTCAGACAGGGCCGGGGCCAACGTCCTGACTTTC
>TRBJ2-5|TRBV28|-|-
CASSPKQETQYF
TGTGCCAGCAGCCCAAAACAAGAGACCCAGTACTTC
>TRBJ2-4|TRBV19|-|TRBD1
CASMGQGPPNIQYF
TGTGCCAGTATGGGACAGGGCCCGCCAAACATTCAGTACTTC
>TRBJ2-3|TRBV7-8|once|-
CASSSGRDTQYF
TGTGCCAGCAGCTCCGGTCGAGATACGCAGTATTTT
>TRBJ2-3|TRBV28|-|-
CAISSLGPTDTQYF
TGTGCCATCTCATCGCTGGGGCCCACAGATACGCAGTATTTT
>TRBJ1-2|TRBV28|-|-
CASSPRGGAEGYTF
TGTGCCAGCAGTCCCCGTGGGGGGGCAGAGGGCTACACCTTC
>TRBJ1-5|TRBV6-5|-|TRBD1
CASSRQGGNQPQHF
TGTGCCAGCAGTCGACAGGGGGGCAATCAGCCCCAGCATTTT
>TRBJ2-7|TRBV9|-|TRBD2
CASSVAGRGSSHEQYF
TGTGCCAGCAGCGTAGCCGGTCGCGGGAGTTCCCACGAGCAGTACTTC
>TRBJ1-2|TRBV28|-|TRBD1
CASSLAGGQFNYGYTF
TGTGCCAGCAGTTTAGCCGGGGGACAGTTTAACTATGGCTACACCTTC
>TRBJ1-5|TRBV15|-|TRBD1
CATSDRAQPQHF
TGTGCCACCTCCGACAGGGCTCAGCCCCAGCATTTT
>TRBJ2-3|TRBV7-8|-|TRBD2
CASSLGARESTDTQYF
TGTGCCAGCAGCTTAGGGGCGCGGGAGAGCACAGATACGCAGTATTTT
>TRBJ2-7|TRBV2|-|-
CASSEFSPKGEQYF
TGTGCCAGCAGTGAATTTAGTCCCAAGGGGGAGCAGTACTTC
>TRBJ2-1|TRBV19|-|-
CASSMGAGANEQFF
TGTGCCAGTAGTATGGGGGCAGGGGCGAATGAGCAGTTCTTC
>TRBJ2-7|TRBV27|-|-
CASSWAPGPSYEQYF
TGTGCCAGCAGTTGGGCCCCAGGGCCATCCTACGAGCAGTACTTC
>TRBJ2-7|TRBV7-4|-|-
CASSLGCKLAYRDPGEQYF
TGTGCCAGCAGCTTAGGGTGCAAACTTGCTTATCGGGATCCTGGAGAGCAGTACTTC
>TRBJ2-1|TRBV4-2|-|-
CASSPSGGGERRDEQFF
TGTGCCAGCAGCCCTTCGGGGGGCGGGGAGAGGAGAGATGAGCAGTTCTTC
>TRBJ2-5|TRBV4-2|-|TRBD1
CASSQSDREETQYF
TGTGCCAGCAGCCAGTCCGACAGGGAAGAGACCCAGTACTTC
>TRBJ1-5|TRBV19|few|-
CARVQTGWSTQPQHF
TGTGCCAGGGTACAGACAGGCTGGAGCACTCAGCCCCAGCATTTT
>TRBJ2-1|TRBV11-2|-|TRBD2
CASSGPSGRGEQFF
TGTGCCAGCAGCGGACCTAGCGGGAGGGGTGAGCAGTTCTTC
>TRBJ2-5|TRBV4-2|-|TRBD2
CASSARLAEGETQYF
TGTGCCAGCAGCGCCCGACTAGCGGAGGGAGAGACCCAGTACTTC
>TRBJ1-1|TRBV5-1|-|TRBD1
CASSFSGQGVNTEAFF
TGCGCCAGCAGCTTCTCGGGACAGGGGGTGAACACTGAAGCTTTCTTT
>TRBJ2-1|TRBV5-4|-|TRBD2
CASSQSGSSYNEQFF
TGTGCCAGCAGCCAAAGCGGGAGTTCCTACAATGAGCAGTTCTTC
>TRBJ2-7|TRBV7-6|-|-
CASSNSQVEVNEQYF
TGTGCCAGCAGCAACTCTCAAGTTGAGGTGAACGAGCAGTACTTC
>TRBJ1-1|TRBV27|-|-
CASSFLGLNTEAFF
TGTGCCAGCAGTTTTTTGGGCCTGAACACTGAAGCTTTCTTT